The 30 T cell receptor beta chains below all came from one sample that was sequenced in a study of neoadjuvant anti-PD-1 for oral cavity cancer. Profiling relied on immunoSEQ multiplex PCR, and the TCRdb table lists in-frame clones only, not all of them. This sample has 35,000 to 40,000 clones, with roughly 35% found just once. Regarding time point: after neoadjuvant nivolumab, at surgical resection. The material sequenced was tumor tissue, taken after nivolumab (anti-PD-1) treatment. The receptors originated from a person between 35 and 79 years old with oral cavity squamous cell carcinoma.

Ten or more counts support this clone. The CDR3 DNA is TGTGCCAGCAGTGGGCAGGGACGGCTAGGGTATGGCTACACCTTC. This encodes CASSGQGRLGYGYTF. The chain combines TRBV2 with TRBJ1-2, with D perhaps TRBD1 (5 bases). This CDR3 spans 15 amino acids. With 4 bases removed from V and 5 bases from J, the gap between germline ends came to 17 bases. Germline V gene lookup returns CDR1 SNHLY and CDR2 FYNNEI.

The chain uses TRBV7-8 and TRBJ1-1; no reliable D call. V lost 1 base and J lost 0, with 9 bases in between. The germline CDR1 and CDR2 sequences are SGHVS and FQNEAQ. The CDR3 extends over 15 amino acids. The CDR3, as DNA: TGTGCCAGCAGCTTAGGGCGAGGTATGAACACTGAAGCTTTCTTT. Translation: CASSLGRGMNTEAFF.

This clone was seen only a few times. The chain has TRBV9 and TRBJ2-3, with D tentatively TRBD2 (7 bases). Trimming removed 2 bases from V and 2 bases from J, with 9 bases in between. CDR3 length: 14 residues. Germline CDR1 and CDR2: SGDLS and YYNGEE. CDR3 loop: CASSVGGLTDTQYF. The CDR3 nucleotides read TGTGCCAGCAGCGTCGGGGGGCTCACAGATACGCAGTATTTT.

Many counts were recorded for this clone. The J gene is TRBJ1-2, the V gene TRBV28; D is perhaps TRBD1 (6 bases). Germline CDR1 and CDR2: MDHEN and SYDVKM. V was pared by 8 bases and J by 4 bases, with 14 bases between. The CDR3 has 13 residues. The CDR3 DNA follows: TGTGCCAGCGGGGGCGGGGGGACCTATGGCTACACCTTC. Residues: CASGGGGTYGYTF.

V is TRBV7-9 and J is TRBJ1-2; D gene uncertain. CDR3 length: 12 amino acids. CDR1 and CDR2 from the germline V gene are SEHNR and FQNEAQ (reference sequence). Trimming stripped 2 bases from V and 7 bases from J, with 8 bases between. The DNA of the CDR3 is TGTGCCAGCAGCTTAACGGGGTCTGGCTACACCTTC. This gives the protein CASSLTGSGYTF.

The CDR3 region is CASLEGSGELFF. CDR3 in DNA: TGTGCCAGCCTAGAGGGGTCAGGGGAGCTGTTTTTT. The rearrangement uses TRBV2 and TRBJ2-2; TRBD1 or TRBD2 may be the D gene (5 bases each). Trimming left V 8 bases short and J 8 bases short, with 12 bases between. Germline V CDR1 and CDR2: SNHLY, FYNNEI. This CDR3 has 12 residues.

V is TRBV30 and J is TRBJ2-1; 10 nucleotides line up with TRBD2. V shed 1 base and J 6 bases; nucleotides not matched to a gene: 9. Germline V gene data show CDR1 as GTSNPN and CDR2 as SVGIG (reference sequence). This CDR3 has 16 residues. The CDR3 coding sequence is TGTGCCTGGAGTGGGTTGATTAGCGGGGGGCCCAATGAGCAGTTCTTC. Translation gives CAWSGLISGGPNEQFF.

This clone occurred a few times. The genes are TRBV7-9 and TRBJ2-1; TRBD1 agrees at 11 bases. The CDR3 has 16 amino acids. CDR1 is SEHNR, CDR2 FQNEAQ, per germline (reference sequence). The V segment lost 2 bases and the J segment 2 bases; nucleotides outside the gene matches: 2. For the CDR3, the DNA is TGTGCCAGCAGCTTACGGGGACAGGGGGCCTACAATGAGCAGTTCTTC. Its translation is CASSLRGQGAYNEQFF.

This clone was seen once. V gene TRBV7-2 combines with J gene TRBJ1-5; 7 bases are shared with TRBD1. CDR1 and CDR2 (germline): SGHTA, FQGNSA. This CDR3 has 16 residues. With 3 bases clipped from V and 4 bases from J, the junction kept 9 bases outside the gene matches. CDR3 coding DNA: TGTGCCAGCAGCTTGGCGGGGACAGCTACGAATCAGCCCCAGCATTTT. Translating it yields CASSLAGTATNQPQHF.

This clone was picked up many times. CDR3 DNA sequence: TGTGCCAGCAGCTTGGAAGGACAGGGCAATCAGCCCCAGCATTTT. This sequence encodes CASSLEGQGNQPQHF. The genes are TRBV5-5 and TRBJ1-5; 7 nucleotides match TRBD1. The CDR3 extends over 15 amino acids. Germline values: CDR1 SGHKS, CDR2 YYEKEE (reference sequence). Trimming at V came to 0 bases and at J to 2 bases, leaving 2 bases not matched to a gene.

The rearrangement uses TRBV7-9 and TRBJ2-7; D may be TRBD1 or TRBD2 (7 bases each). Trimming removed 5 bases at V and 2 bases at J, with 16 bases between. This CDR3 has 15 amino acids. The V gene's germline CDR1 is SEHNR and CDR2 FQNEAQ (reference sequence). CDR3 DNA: TGTGCCAGCAGCCATCGGGGGGACAGACCCTACGAGCAGTACTTC. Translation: CASSHRGDRPYEQYF.

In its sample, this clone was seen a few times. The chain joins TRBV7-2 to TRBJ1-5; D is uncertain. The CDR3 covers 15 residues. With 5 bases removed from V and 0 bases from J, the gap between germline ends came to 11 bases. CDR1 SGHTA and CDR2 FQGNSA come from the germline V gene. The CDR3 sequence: CASSPIRGSNQPQHF. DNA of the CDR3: TGTGCCAGCAGCCCAATACGCGGTAGCAATCAGCCCCAGCATTTT.

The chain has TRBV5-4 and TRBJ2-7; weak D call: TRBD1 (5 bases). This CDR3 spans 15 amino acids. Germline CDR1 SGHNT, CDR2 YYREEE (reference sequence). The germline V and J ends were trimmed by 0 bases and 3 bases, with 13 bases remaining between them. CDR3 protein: CASSLGAGWFYEQYF. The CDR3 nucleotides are TGTGCCAGCAGCTTGGGCGCAGGGTGGTTCTACGAGCAGTACTTC. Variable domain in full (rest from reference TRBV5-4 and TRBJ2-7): ETGVTQSPTHLIKTRGQQVTLRCSSQSGHNTVSWYQQALGQGPQFIFQYYREEENGRGNFPPRFSGLQFPNYSSELNVNALELDDSALYLCASSLGAGWFYEQYFGPGTRLTVT.

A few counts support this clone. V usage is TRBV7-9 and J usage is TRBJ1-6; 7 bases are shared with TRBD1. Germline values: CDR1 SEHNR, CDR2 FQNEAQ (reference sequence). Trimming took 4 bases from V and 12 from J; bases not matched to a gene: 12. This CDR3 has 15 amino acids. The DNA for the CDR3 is TGTGCCAGCAGCTCCTCCTTAGGGGGCTCGGGACCCCTCCACTTT. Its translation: CASSSSLGGSGPLHF.

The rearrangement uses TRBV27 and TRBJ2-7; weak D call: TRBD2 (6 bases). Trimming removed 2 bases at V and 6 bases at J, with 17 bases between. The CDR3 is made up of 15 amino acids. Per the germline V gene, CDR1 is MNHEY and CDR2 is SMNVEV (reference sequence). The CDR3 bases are TGTGCCAGCAGTTTAGGCGGGGTAATCAGCTCCGAGCAGTACTTC. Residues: CASSLGGVISSEQYF.

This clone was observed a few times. CDR3 coding DNA: TGTGCCAGCAGCTTAGACGGTCTAGCGGGGGACTATGAGCAGTTCTTC. Translated, it gives CASSLDGLAGDYEQFF. This rearrangement joins TRBV7-9 to TRBJ2-1; TRBD2 aligns across 10 bases. Germline CDR1 is SEHNR and CDR2 is FQNEAQ (reference sequence). The CDR3 extends over 16 amino acids. Trimming took 1 base from V and 8 from J; bases not matched to a gene: 8.

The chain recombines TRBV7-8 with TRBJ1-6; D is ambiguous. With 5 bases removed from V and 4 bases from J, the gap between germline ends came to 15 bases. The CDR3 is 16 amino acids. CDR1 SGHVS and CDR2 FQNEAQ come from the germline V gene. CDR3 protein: CASSPSDKGYNSPLHF. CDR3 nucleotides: TGTGCCAGCAGCCCATCAGATAAAGGGTATAATTCACCCCTCCACTTT.

This CDR3 reads CASSEWGEPTDTQYF. The CDR3 DNA sequence: TGTGCCAGCAGTGAATGGGGGGAACCCACAGATACGCAGTATTTT. The chain recombines TRBV6-1 with TRBJ2-3; TRBD2 might be the D (6 bases). Germline lookup yields CDR1 MNHNS and CDR2 SASEGT. This CDR3 spans 15 amino acids. Trimming took 2 bases from V and 2 from J, leaving 11 bases between them.

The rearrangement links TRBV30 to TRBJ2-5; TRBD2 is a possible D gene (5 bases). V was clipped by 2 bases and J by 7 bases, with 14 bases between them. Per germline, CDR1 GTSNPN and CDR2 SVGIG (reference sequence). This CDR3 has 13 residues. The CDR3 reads CAWSRDQPWTQYF. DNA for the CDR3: TGTGCCTGGAGTCGGGATCAGCCTTGGACCCAGTACTTC. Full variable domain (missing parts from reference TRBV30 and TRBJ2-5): SQTIHQWPATLVQPVGSPLSLECTVEGTSNPNLYWYRQAAGRGLQLLFYSVGIGQISSEVPQNLSASRPQDRQFILSSKKLLLSDSGFYLCAWSRDQPWTQYFGPGTRLLVL.

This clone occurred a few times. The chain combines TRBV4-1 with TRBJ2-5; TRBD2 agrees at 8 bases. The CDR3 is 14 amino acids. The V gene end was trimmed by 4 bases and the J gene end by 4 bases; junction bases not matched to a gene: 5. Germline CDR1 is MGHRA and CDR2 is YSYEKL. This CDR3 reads CASSPEGLVETQYF. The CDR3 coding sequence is TGCGCCAGCAGCCCAGAGGGACTAGTAGAGACCCAGTACTTC.

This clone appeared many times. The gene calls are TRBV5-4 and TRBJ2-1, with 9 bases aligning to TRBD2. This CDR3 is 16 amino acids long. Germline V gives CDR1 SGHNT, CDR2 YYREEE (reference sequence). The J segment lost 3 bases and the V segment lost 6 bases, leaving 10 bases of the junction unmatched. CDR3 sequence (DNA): TGTGCCAGCACCTGGGGCGGGAGGGCGATCTACAATGAGCAGTTCTTC. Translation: CASTWGGRAIYNEQFF.

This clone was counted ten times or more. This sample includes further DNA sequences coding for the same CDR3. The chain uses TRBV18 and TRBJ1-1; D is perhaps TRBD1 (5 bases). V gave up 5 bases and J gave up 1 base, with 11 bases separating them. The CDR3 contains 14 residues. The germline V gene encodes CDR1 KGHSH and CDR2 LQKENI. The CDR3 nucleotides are TGTGCCAGCTCAAGACTCGACAGGAACACTGAAGCTTTCTTT. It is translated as CASSRLDRNTEAFF.

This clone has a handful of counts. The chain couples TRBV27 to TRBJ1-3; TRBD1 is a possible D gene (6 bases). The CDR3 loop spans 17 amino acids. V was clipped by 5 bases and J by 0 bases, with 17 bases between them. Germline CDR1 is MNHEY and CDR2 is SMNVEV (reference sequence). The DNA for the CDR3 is TGTGCCAGCAGTCCACGGGGGGGCGAAAGCTCTGGAAACACCATATATTTT. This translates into CASSPRGGESSGNTIYF.

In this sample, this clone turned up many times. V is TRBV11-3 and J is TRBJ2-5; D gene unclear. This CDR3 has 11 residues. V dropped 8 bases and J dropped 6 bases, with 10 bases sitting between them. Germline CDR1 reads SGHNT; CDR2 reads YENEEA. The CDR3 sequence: CASLGEKTQYF. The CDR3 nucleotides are TGTGCCAGCTTGGGTGAAAAGACCCAGTACTTC. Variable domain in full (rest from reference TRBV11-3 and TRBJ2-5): EAGVVQSPRYKIIEKKQPVAFWCNPISGHNTLYWYLQNLGQGPELLIRYENEEAVDDSQLPKDRFSAERLKGVDSTLKIQPAELGDSAVYLCASLGEKTQYFGPGTRLLVL.

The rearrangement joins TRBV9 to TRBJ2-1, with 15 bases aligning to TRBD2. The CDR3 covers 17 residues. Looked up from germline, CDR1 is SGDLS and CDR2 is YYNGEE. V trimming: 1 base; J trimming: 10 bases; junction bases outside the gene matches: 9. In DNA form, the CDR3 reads TGTGCCAGCAGCGTATTATCCGGGACTAGCGGGAGGAGAGAGCAGTTCTTC. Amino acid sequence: CASSVLSGTSGRREQFF.

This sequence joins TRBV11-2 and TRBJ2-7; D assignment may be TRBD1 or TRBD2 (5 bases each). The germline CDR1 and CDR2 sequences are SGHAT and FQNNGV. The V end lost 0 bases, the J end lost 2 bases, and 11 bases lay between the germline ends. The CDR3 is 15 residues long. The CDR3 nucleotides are TGTGCCAGCAGCTTAGATCGGGGACCCGCCTACGAGCAGTACTTC. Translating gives CASSLDRGPAYEQYF.

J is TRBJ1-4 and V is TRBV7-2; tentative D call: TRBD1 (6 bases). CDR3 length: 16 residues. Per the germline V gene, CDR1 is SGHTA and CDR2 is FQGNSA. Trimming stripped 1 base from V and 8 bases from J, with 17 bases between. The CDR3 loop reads CASSLELWPGDEKLFF. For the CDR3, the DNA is TGTGCCAGCAGCTTAGAACTGTGGCCAGGGGACGAAAAACTGTTTTTT.

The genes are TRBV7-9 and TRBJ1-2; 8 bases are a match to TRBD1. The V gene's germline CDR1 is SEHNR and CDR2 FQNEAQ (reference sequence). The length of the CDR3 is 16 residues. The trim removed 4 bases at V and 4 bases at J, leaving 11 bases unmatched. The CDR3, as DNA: TGTGCCAGCAGCTCTCCGAAAGCAGGGGGCGTCTATGGCTACACCTTC. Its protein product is CASSSPKAGGVYGYTF.

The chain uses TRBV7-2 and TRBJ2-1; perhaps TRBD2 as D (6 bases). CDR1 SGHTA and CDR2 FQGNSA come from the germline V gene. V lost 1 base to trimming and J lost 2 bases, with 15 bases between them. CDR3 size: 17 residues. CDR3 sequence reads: CASSLDGPAGPYNEQFF. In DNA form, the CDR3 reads TGTGCCAGCAGCTTAGATGGCCCCGCGGGGCCCTACAATGAGCAGTTCTTC.

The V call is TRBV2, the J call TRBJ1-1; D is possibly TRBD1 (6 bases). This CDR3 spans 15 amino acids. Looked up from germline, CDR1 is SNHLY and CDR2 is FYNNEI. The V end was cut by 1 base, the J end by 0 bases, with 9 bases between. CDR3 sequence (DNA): TGTGCCAGCAGTGAAGGGTGGGGGCTGAACACTGAAGCTTTCTTT. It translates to CASSEGWGLNTEAFF.